These 13 T cell receptor beta chains originate from one sample sequenced in a study of T cells after yellow fever vaccination. MiXCR was run by TCRdb on the 5' RACE reads, yielding one entry per CDR3 protein. Among a few hundred thousand distinct CDR3 sequences, 4.1% were seen once, and the ten largest hold 20% to 25%. Here the sequenced sample was PBMCs, taken 5 days after the yellow fever booster vaccination. These receptors were collected from a man aged 18-30 years who received the YFV17D yellow fever vaccine.

The rearrangement links TRBV27 to TRBJ1-2; a possible D gene is TRBD1 (6 bases). Germline V gene data show CDR1 as MNHEY and CDR2 as SMNVEV (reference sequence). This CDR3 is 12 amino acids long. Trimming shortened V by 7 bases and J by 5 bases, and 11 bases separated the two germline ends. DNA of the CDR3: TGTGCCAGCAAGTCGAGGGGGTATGGCTACACCTTC. Its translation is CASKSRGYGYTF.

This clonotype was seen more than once but under ten times. This chain uses TRBV19 with TRBJ2-3; D assignment may be TRBD1 or TRBD2 (5 bases each). Germline V gene lookup returns CDR1 LNHDA and CDR2 SQIVND (reference sequence). V was cut by 8 bases and J by 0 bases, with 15 bases left in between. The length of the CDR3 is 15 residues. CDR3 sequence (DNA): TGTGCCAGTCGTTCCGGGGCAACTAGCACAGATACGCAGTATTTT. This translates into CASRSGATSTDTQYF.

The chain is built from TRBV18 and TRBJ2-1, with D unresolved. This CDR3 is built from 15 residues. The germline V gene encodes CDR1 KGHSH and CDR2 LQKENI. Trimming removed 2 bases from V and 5 bases from J, with 13 bases in between. CDR3 protein: CASSPNQVWNNEQFF. As DNA, the CDR3 is TGTGCCAGCTCACCAAACCAGGTTTGGAACAATGAGCAGTTCTTC. Variable domain in full (rest from reference TRBV18 and TRBJ2-1): NAGVMQNPRHLVRRRGQEARLRCSPMKGHSHVYWYRQLPEEGLKFMVYLQKENIIDESGMPKERFSAEFPKEGPSILRIQQVVRGDSAAYFCASSPNQVWNNEQFFGPGTRLTVL.

To note about this clonotype: Germline is not matched at one junction end, which may reflect a read error. CDR3 loop: CACRQGLLETQYF. DNA for the CDR3: TGTGCCTGCAGACAGGGACTCCTTGAGACCCAGTACTTC. The chain joins TRBV2 to TRBJ2-5, with TRBD1 as a possible D gene (7 bases). CDR3 size: 13 residues. CDR1 and CDR2 (germline): SNHLY, FYNNEI.

This rearrangement joins TRBV20-1 to TRBJ2-3, with 10 bases identical to TRBD2. The CDR3 spans 17 residues. CDR1 is DFQATT and CDR2 is SNEGSKA in the germline V gene (reference sequence). V was pared by 0 bases and J by 4 bases, with 10 bases of the junction left unmatched. In DNA form, the CDR3 reads TGCAGTGCTAGAGATAAACTAGCGGGGCTGGGACCAGATACGCAGTATTTT. Its protein is CSARDKLAGLGPDTQYF.

This clonotype appeared many times. The chain recombines TRBV20-1 with TRBJ2-5, with 7 bases aligning to TRBD1. The trim removed 5 bases at V and 5 bases at J, leaving 11 bases unmatched. Germline CDR1 and CDR2: DFQATT and SNEGSKA (reference sequence). This CDR3 is built from 14 residues. The CDR3 loop is CSAEERDRAETQYF. In nucleotides, the CDR3 is TGCAGTGCTGAGGAACGTGACAGGGCTGAGACCCAGTACTTC.

This clonotype was observed a handful of times. The chain has TRBV2 and TRBJ2-3, with 13 bases fitting TRBD2. Per the germline V gene, CDR1 is SNHLY and CDR2 is FYNNEI. The CDR3 has 16 amino acids. The trim removed 4 bases at V and 2 bases at J, leaving 3 bases unmatched. The CDR3 region is CASSGGLAGYTDTQYF. The CDR3, as DNA: TGTGCCAGCAGTGGGGGACTAGCGGGATACACAGATACGCAGTATTTT.

The chain joins TRBV5-1 to TRBJ2-1; 9 nucleotides align to TRBD2. This CDR3 is 12 amino acids long. J gave up 9 bases and V 4 bases, and 2 bases lay outside the gene matches. Per the germline V gene, CDR1 is SGHRS and CDR2 is YFSETQ. The CDR3 sequence: CASSPTSGEQFF. CDR3 in DNA: TGCGCCAGCAGCCCGACTAGCGGTGAGCAGTTCTTC.

This clonotype came up a few times. The chain couples TRBV9 to TRBJ1-2; 8 bases agree with TRBD1. The germline gives CDR1 SGDLS, CDR2 YYNGEE. This CDR3 spans 14 amino acids. The ends lost 4 bases at V and 3 bases at J; junction bases unmatched: 5. As DNA, the CDR3 is TGTGCCAGCAGCATTGACAGGGGCCACTATGGCTACACCTTC. Protein sequence: CASSIDRGHYGYTF.

This CDR3 reads CRVPGQFEQYV. In nucleotides, the CDR3 is TGCAGAGTACCGGGACAGTTCGAGCAGTACGTC. The genes are TRBV20-1 and TRBJ2-7, with 7 bases that match TRBD1. Germline V lookup: CDR1 DFQATT, CDR2 SNEGSKA (reference sequence). CDR3 length equals 11 residues.

This clonotype has a count of ten or more. This chain links TRBV5-1 with TRBJ2-2; 7 nucleotides agree with TRBD1. The germline CDR1 and CDR2 sequences are SGHRS and YFSETQ. The CDR3 runs 15 residues. V shed 2 bases and J 0 bases; nucleotides not matched to a gene: 1. The DNA of the CDR3 is TGCGCCAGCAGCTTTGACAGGGCGAACACCGGGGAGCTGTTTTTT. Protein: CASSFDRANTGELFF.

This clonotype has more than one count but fewer than ten. The gene calls are TRBV6-5 and TRBJ2-1, with D perhaps matching TRBD2 (7 bases). CDR1 and CDR2 from the germline V gene are MNHEY and SVGAGI. V lost 7 bases and J lost 9, with 22 bases in between. The CDR3 runs 15 residues. The CDR3 loop reads CASNAGTTPRGEQFF. DNA of the CDR3: TGTGCCAGCAACGCCGGGACTACCCCCAGGGGTGAGCAGTTCTTC.

This clonotype was detected many times. V and J are TRBV6-4 and TRBJ2-3; D is uncertain. Germline loops: CDR1 MRHNA, CDR2 SNTAGT. CDR3 length: 13 amino acids. Trimming left V 6 bases short and J 9 bases short, with 16 bases between. CDR3 protein: CASSDGPQQTQYF. The CDR3 coding sequence is TGTGCCAGCAGCGATGGGCCTCAGCAGACGCAGTATTTT.